This entry concerns a single TCR beta chain. Antigen: not known. These data come from a study of graft-versus-host responses after intestinal transplantation. Study-level background: Grafts that recipients had were multivisceral, liver-intestinal, or isolated intestinal transplants. Recipients across the board were started on anti-thymocyte globulin induction, then kept on tacrolimus and steroids for about 3 years. Study results and limitations: Graft-versus-host to host-versus-graft clonal ratios in allografts were high in patients with graft-donor T cell macrochimerism. Investigators detected GvH clones in recipient marrow, with some emerging earlier in ileum or blood.

Assay: immunoSEQ multiplex PCR; the TCRdb copy retains only in-frame clones and omits some. The table has some 39,000 clones, approximately 89% seen once; the top ten hold around 6.8%. V lost 1 base to trimming and J lost 6 bases, with 12 bases between them. Per germline, CDR1 MNHNS and CDR2 SASEGT. The CDR3 runs to 14 residues. V gene TRBV6-1 combines with J gene TRBJ1-1; D not certain. This specimen was PBMCs, taken 267 days after transplant. The receptor was derived from a human patient who received an intestinal transplant, so some T cells may come from the graft donor. CDR3 sequence reads: CASSEEMSTAEAFF. CDR3 in DNA: TGTGCCAGCAGTGAAGAGATGAGTACGGCTGAAGCTTTCTTT.